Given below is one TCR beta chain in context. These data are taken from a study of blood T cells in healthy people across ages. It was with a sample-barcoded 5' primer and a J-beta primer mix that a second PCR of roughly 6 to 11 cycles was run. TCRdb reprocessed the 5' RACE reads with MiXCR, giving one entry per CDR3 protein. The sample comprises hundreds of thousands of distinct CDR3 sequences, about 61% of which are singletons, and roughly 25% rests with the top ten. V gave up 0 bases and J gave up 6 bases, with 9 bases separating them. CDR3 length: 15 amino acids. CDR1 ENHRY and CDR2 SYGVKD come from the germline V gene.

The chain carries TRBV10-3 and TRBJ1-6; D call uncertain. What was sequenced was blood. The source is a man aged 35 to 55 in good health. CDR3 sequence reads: CAISESDEPNSPLHF. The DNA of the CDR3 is TGTGCCATCAGTGAGTCGGACGAACCTAATTCACCCCTCCACTTT.